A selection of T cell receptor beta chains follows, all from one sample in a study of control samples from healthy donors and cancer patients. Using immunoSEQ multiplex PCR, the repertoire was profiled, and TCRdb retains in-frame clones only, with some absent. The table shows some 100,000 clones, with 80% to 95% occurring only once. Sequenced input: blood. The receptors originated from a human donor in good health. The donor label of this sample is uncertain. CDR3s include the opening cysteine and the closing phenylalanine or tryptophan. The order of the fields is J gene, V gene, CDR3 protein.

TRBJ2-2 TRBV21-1 CASTPGGQGHTGELFF
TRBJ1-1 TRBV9 CASSVGIQLNTEAFF
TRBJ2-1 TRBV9 CASSLTVGNEQFF
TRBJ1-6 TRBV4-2 CASSQESPNGSPLHF
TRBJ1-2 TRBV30 CAWSRTDSGYTF
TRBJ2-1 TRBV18 CASSPREGADEQFF
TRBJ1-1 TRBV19 CASSSRQGITEAFF
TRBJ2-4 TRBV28 CASRPTSDLAKNIQYF
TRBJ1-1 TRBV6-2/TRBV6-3 CASSYLAGLYTEAFF
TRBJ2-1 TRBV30 CAWSSTGRLQFF
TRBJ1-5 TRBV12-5 CASAWTGEQNNQPQHF
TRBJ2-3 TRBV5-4 CASSLGDTDTQYF
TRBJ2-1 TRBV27 CASSWTGTNDNEQFF
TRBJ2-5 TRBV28 CASKGTEETQYF
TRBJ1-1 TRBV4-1 CASSQFPKGGAGTEAFF
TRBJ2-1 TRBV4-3 CASSQDWGIDIYNEQFF
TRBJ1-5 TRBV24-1 CATTDRVGQPQHF
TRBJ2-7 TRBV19 CASRSQGSSSYEQYF
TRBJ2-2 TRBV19 CASSIAGNTGELFF
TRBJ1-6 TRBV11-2 CASSLIFRDSPLHF
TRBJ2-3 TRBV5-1 CASSLDGTPTDTQYF
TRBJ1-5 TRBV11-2 CASSSGQGANQPQHF